The rows below give T cell receptor beta chains drawn from one sample of a study of patients and donors after allogeneic stem cell transplantation. TCRdb recomputed calls from the RT-PCR reads with MiXCR, one row per CDR3 protein. Here the sample spans hundreds of thousands of distinct CDR3 sequences, under 20% being singletons. Sequenced input: blood, either unsorted or a sorted T cell fraction (not recorded which). All receptors come from a human donor who was either an allogeneic HSCT recipient or a stem cell or donor lymphocyte infusion donor (not recorded which). It is not recorded whose cells these are; they may come from a transplant donor. Each CDR3 is given with its conserved first and last residue. Each record gives: CDR3 DNA, CDR3 protein, clone size, D gene, J gene, V gene, CDR3 length. D genes are given only for firm matches. Rows may omit the clone size; those that give it use once, few, many or a size class.

CDR3 DNA: TGCGCCAGCAGCCAAGGACAGGGTAGCACAGATACGCAGTATTTT; CDR3 protein: CASSQGQGSTDTQYF; clone size: few; D gene: TRBD1; J gene: TRBJ2-3; V gene: TRBV4-3; CDR3 length: 15
CDR3 DNA: TGTGCCAGCAGCTCCTCAGGGACAGGGGAGTATGGCTACACCTTC; CDR3 protein: CASSSSGTGEYGYTF; clone size: -; D gene: TRBD1; J gene: TRBJ1-2; V gene: TRBV7-9; CDR3 length: 15
CDR3 DNA: TGTGCCAGCAGCTTGGGGGGACAACTAATCCAAGAGACCCAGTACTTC; CDR3 protein: CASSLGGQLIQETQYF; clone size: few; D gene: -; J gene: TRBJ2-5; V gene: TRBV5-5; CDR3 length: 16
CDR3 DNA: TGTGCCAGCAGTGTCTCGAATTTCGTGGAAAAACTGTTTTTT; CDR3 protein: CASSVSNFVEKLFF; clone size: -; D gene: -; J gene: TRBJ1-4; V gene: TRBV25-1; CDR3 length: 14
CDR3 DNA: TGTGCCAGCAGTAAAGACAGGTACTACGAGCAGTACTTC; CDR3 protein: CASSKDRYYEQYF; clone size: few; D gene: -; J gene: TRBJ2-7; V gene: TRBV7-3; CDR3 length: 13
CDR3 DNA: TGCAGCGTTGCTAGCGGATACGAGCAGTACTTC; CDR3 protein: CSVASGYEQYF; clone size: few; D gene: TRBD2; J gene: TRBJ2-7; V gene: TRBV29-1; CDR3 length: 11
CDR3 DNA: TGTGCCAGCAGCCCCCGGACAGGGCTGTACGAGCAGTACTTC; CDR3 protein: CASSPRTGLYEQYF; clone size: few; D gene: TRBD1; J gene: TRBJ2-7; V gene: TRBV9; CDR3 length: 14
CDR3 DNA: TGCAGTGCTCCCCGGCGGGGTGGGTCAGATACGCAGTATTTT; CDR3 protein: CSAPRRGGSDTQYF; clone size: -; D gene: -; J gene: TRBJ2-3; V gene: TRBV20-1; CDR3 length: 14
CDR3 DNA: TGTGCCAGCAGCTCTCCCCGGGACATAGACTTCGAGCAGTACTTC; CDR3 protein: CASSSPRDIDFEQYF; clone size: -; D gene: -; J gene: TRBJ2-7; V gene: TRBV7-9; CDR3 length: 15
CDR3 DNA: TGTGCCATCAAAGCACAGCTACTATCCTACGAGCAGTACTTC; CDR3 protein: CAIKAQLLSYEQYF; clone size: -; D gene: -; J gene: TRBJ2-7; V gene: TRBV10-3; CDR3 length: 14
CDR3 DNA: TGTGCCATCAGTGCTAAGCGTGGGCAAGAGACCCAGTACTTC; CDR3 protein: CAISAKRGQETQYF; clone size: -; D gene: -; J gene: TRBJ2-5; V gene: TRBV10-3; CDR3 length: 14
CDR3 DNA: TGTGCCAGCAGTGAAATCGGACAGAAAATCTACAATGAGCAGTTCTTC; CDR3 protein: CASSEIGQKIYNEQFF; clone size: -; D gene: -; J gene: TRBJ2-1; V gene: TRBV2; CDR3 length: 16
CDR3 DNA: TGTGCCAGCAGCCCAACGACAGGGGGCTATGGCTACACCTTC; CDR3 protein: CASSPTTGGYGYTF; clone size: -; D gene: TRBD1; J gene: TRBJ1-2; V gene: TRBV9; CDR3 length: 14
CDR3 DNA: TGTGCCAGCACTTTTAGCGGTCGGGGGAGCGGAGATACGCAGTATTTT; CDR3 protein: CASTFSGRGSGDTQYF; clone size: few; D gene: -; J gene: TRBJ2-3; V gene: TRBV2; CDR3 length: 16
CDR3 DNA: TGTGCCAGCAGCGTAGGGGGGGCAGCTTCTATTCTGAACACCGGGGAGCTGTTTTTT; CDR3 protein: CASSVGGAASILNTGELFF; clone size: -; D gene: -; J gene: TRBJ2-2; V gene: TRBV9; CDR3 length: 19
CDR3 DNA: -; CDR3 protein: CASSLVGRGTPRF; clone size: few; D gene: -; J gene: TRBJ2-7; V gene: TRBV7-9; CDR3 length: 13
CDR3 DNA: TGCAGTGCTAGTGACGACAGGGTTGGTGAAGCTTTCTTT; CDR3 protein: CSASDDRVGEAFF; clone size: -; D gene: TRBD1; J gene: TRBJ1-1; V gene: TRBV20-1; CDR3 length: 13
CDR3 DNA: TGTGCCAGCAGTAAGACAGTAACCGGGGAGCTGTTTTTT; CDR3 protein: CASSKTVTGELFF; clone size: -; D gene: -; J gene: TRBJ2-2; V gene: TRBV9; CDR3 length: 13
CDR3 DNA: TGCGCCAGCAGCCAAGGGGCCGGGACAGCCAATCAGCCCCAGCATTTT; CDR3 protein: CASSQGAGTANQPQHF; clone size: -; D gene: TRBD1; J gene: TRBJ1-5; V gene: TRBV4-1; CDR3 length: 16
CDR3 DNA: TGCGCCAGCAGCCAAGATCGAAACACCGGGGAGCTGTTTTTT; CDR3 protein: CASSQDRNTGELFF; clone size: few; D gene: -; J gene: TRBJ2-2; V gene: TRBV4-1; CDR3 length: 14
CDR3 DNA: TGCAGTGCTAGTAGGAGGAGCTCCTACAATGAGCAGTTCTTC; CDR3 protein: CSASRRSSYNEQFF; clone size: -; D gene: -; J gene: TRBJ2-1; V gene: TRBV20-1; CDR3 length: 14
CDR3 DNA: TGTGCCTGGAGTGTGTGGTGGAGCTATGGCTACACCTTC; CDR3 protein: CAWSVWWSYGYTF; clone size: -; D gene: -; J gene: TRBJ1-2; V gene: TRBV30; CDR3 length: 13
CDR3 DNA: TGTGCCAGCAGCTCCGAGGGGGGGCTGAGCAATCAGCCCCAGCATTTT; CDR3 protein: CASSSEGGLSNQPQHF; clone size: -; D gene: -; J gene: TRBJ1-5; V gene: TRBV7-8; CDR3 length: 16
CDR3 DNA: TGCAGTGCTAGAGATATTGGGACAGGAACGAGTCAGCCCCAGCATTTT; CDR3 protein: CSARDIGTGTSQPQHF; clone size: -; D gene: TRBD1; J gene: TRBJ1-5; V gene: TRBV20-1; CDR3 length: 16
CDR3 DNA: TGTGCCAGCAGTTTACGGTTTGGGGGCTCCTATAATTCACCCCTCCACTTT; CDR3 protein: CASSLRFGGSYNSPLHF; clone size: -; D gene: -; J gene: TRBJ1-6; V gene: TRBV12-3/TRBV12-4; CDR3 length: 17
CDR3 DNA: TGTGCCATTACGGCTGCAACTAATGAAAAACTGTTTTTT; CDR3 protein: CAITAATNEKLFF; clone size: -; D gene: -; J gene: TRBJ1-4; V gene: TRBV6-6; CDR3 length: 13
CDR3 DNA: TGTGCCAGCAGTTCAACAGGGGTCAATGGCTACACCTTC; CDR3 protein: CASSSTGVNGYTF; clone size: many; D gene: TRBD1; J gene: TRBJ1-2; V gene: TRBV6-6; CDR3 length: 13
CDR3 DNA: TGCGCCAGCAGCTTGTCGCCATACGGGAGTTTTTACGAGCAGTACTTC; CDR3 protein: CASSLSPYGSFYEQYF; clone size: few; D gene: -; J gene: TRBJ2-7; V gene: TRBV5-1; CDR3 length: 16
CDR3 DNA: TGTGCCAGCAGTGAATTGCAAGAAGAGCAGGCATCCTACGAGCAGTACTTC; CDR3 protein: CASSELQEEQASYEQYF; clone size: few; D gene: -; J gene: TRBJ2-7; V gene: TRBV25-1; CDR3 length: 17
CDR3 DNA: TGTGCCAGCAGTGAAAAACAGTTCGCGAACACCGGGGAGCTGTTTTTT; CDR3 protein: CASSEKQFANTGELFF; clone size: few; D gene: -; J gene: TRBJ2-2; V gene: TRBV6-1; CDR3 length: 16
CDR3 DNA: TGCAGTGCTGAGGATGCGGGAAAGGGAGCAGGCACCGGGGAGCTGTTTTTT; CDR3 protein: CSAEDAGKGAGTGELFF; clone size: -; D gene: -; J gene: TRBJ2-2; V gene: TRBV20-1; CDR3 length: 17
CDR3 DNA: TGTGCCAGCAGCTTAGCAGGGTCGAGCTCTGGAAACACCATATATTTT; CDR3 protein: CASSLAGSSSGNTIYF; clone size: few; D gene: -; J gene: TRBJ1-3; V gene: TRBV7-2; CDR3 length: 16
CDR3 DNA: TGTGCCAGCAGCGTAGGACCGGGGTCCTACGAGCAGTACTTC; CDR3 protein: CASSVGPGSYEQYF; clone size: few; D gene: -; J gene: TRBJ2-7; V gene: TRBV9; CDR3 length: 14
CDR3 DNA: TGCAGTGCTAGAGATTTACGGGGGGGTGAGCACAATGAGCAGTTCTTC; CDR3 protein: CSARDLRGGEHNEQFF; clone size: -; D gene: TRBD2; J gene: TRBJ2-1; V gene: TRBV20-1; CDR3 length: 16
CDR3 DNA: TGTGCCAGTAGTATAAAATCGGGGAGCAATCAGCCCCAGCATTTT; CDR3 protein: CASSIKSGSNQPQHF; clone size: few; D gene: -; J gene: TRBJ1-5; V gene: TRBV19; CDR3 length: 15
CDR3 DNA: TGTGCCAGCAGTTTTCGCGGGACCCTTGGAAGTGGCTACACCTTC; CDR3 protein: CASSFRGTLGSGYTF; clone size: many; D gene: -; J gene: TRBJ1-2; V gene: TRBV12-3/TRBV12-4; CDR3 length: 15
CDR3 DNA: TGTGCCAGCAGACCCGGGGGGCCGGGGGCCAACACTGAAGCTTTCTTT; CDR3 protein: CASRPGGPGANTEAFF; clone size: once; D gene: -; J gene: TRBJ1-1; V gene: TRBV7-2; CDR3 length: 16
CDR3 DNA: TGTGCCAGCAGTCCCGGGACGGGAGGGCAGTACTTC; CDR3 protein: CASSPGTGGQYF; clone size: -; D gene: TRBD2; J gene: TRBJ2-7; V gene: TRBV12-3/TRBV12-4; CDR3 length: 12
CDR3 DNA: TGTGCCAGCAGCTGGAGGGGAAGAGGCACCGGGGAGCTGTTTTTT; CDR3 protein: CASSWRGRGTGELFF; clone size: few; D gene: -; J gene: TRBJ2-2; V gene: TRBV5-6; CDR3 length: 15
CDR3 DNA: TGTGCCAGCAGCTTAGCTCTGCTGAACAAGGGCCGATATGGCTACACCTTC; CDR3 protein: CASSLALLNKGRYGYTF; clone size: -; D gene: -; J gene: TRBJ1-2; V gene: TRBV7-2; CDR3 length: 17
CDR3 DNA: TGTGCCAGCAGTTACTCGAACAGGGAACTTGGGGACACTGAAGCTTTCTTT; CDR3 protein: CASSYSNRELGDTEAFF; clone size: few; D gene: -; J gene: TRBJ1-1; V gene: TRBV6-2/TRBV6-3; CDR3 length: 17
CDR3 DNA: TGCAGTGCTAGGTTAGGGCCCTATGAGATGACCCAGTACTTC; CDR3 protein: CSARLGPYEMTQYF; clone size: few; D gene: -; J gene: TRBJ2-5; V gene: TRBV20-1; CDR3 length: 14
CDR3 DNA: TGTGCCAGCAGTTTACTCCGGACAGGGTGGAGAACTGAAGCTTTCTTT; CDR3 protein: CASSLLRTGWRTEAFF; clone size: many; D gene: TRBD1; J gene: TRBJ1-1; V gene: TRBV12-3/TRBV12-4; CDR3 length: 16
CDR3 DNA: TGTGCCAGCAGGAACAACAATGAGCAGTTCTTC; CDR3 protein: CASRNNNEQFF; clone size: many; D gene: -; J gene: TRBJ2-1; V gene: TRBV3-1; CDR3 length: 11
CDR3 DNA: TGTGCCAGCATCCATGGGACAGGGGGAATGAATGAGCAGTTCTTC; CDR3 protein: CASIHGTGGMNEQFF; clone size: -; D gene: TRBD1; J gene: TRBJ2-1; V gene: TRBV6-2/TRBV6-3; CDR3 length: 15
CDR3 DNA: TGCAGTGCCCGAGTGTCCCCCGGCAGGGCATCTATTGGCTACACCTTC; CDR3 protein: CSARVSPGRASIGYTF; clone size: -; D gene: -; J gene: TRBJ1-2; V gene: TRBV20-1; CDR3 length: 16
CDR3 DNA: TGTGCCACCAGTGATTCTCGACTCTACAATGAGCAGTTCTTC; CDR3 protein: CATSDSRLYNEQFF; clone size: few; D gene: -; J gene: TRBJ2-1; V gene: TRBV24-1; CDR3 length: 14
CDR3 DNA: TGTGCCACCAGTGCCCACAGGGGGAACACTGAAGCTTTCTTT; CDR3 protein: CATSAHRGNTEAFF; clone size: -; D gene: TRBD1; J gene: TRBJ1-1; V gene: TRBV24-1; CDR3 length: 14
CDR3 DNA: TGTGCCAGTAGTTTGCGGACAGGGGCGGCCGGGGCCAACGTCCTGACTTTC; CDR3 protein: CASSLRTGAAGANVLTF; clone size: -; D gene: TRBD1; J gene: TRBJ2-6; V gene: TRBV19; CDR3 length: 17
CDR3 DNA: TGTGCCAGCAGGACTAACAGGGCCGCCGGACTCTCTGGGGCCAACGTCCTGACTTTC; CDR3 protein: CASRTNRAAGLSGANVLTF; clone size: -; D gene: -; J gene: TRBJ2-6; V gene: TRBV6-1; CDR3 length: 19
CDR3 DNA: TGCAGTGCTTCCTGGACAGGGGGGACAGGTAGAGAGACCCAGTACTTC; CDR3 protein: CSASWTGGTGRETQYF; clone size: -; D gene: TRBD1; J gene: TRBJ2-5; V gene: TRBV20-1; CDR3 length: 16
CDR3 DNA: TGTGCCAGCGTACCAGGGAGCTCTGGAAACACCATATATTTT; CDR3 protein: CASVPGSSGNTIYF; clone size: many; D gene: -; J gene: TRBJ1-3; V gene: TRBV12-3/TRBV12-4; CDR3 length: 14
CDR3 DNA: TGTGCCAGCACCTACAACGCGGGGGTGGACACTGAAGCTTTCTTT; CDR3 protein: CASTYNAGVDTEAFF; clone size: few; D gene: -; J gene: TRBJ1-1; V gene: TRBV27; CDR3 length: 15
CDR3 DNA: TGTGCCAGCAGCCCAGCTAGCGGGGATCCGTCCTACGAGCAGTACTTC; CDR3 protein: CASSPASGDPSYEQYF; clone size: -; D gene: TRBD2; J gene: TRBJ2-7; V gene: TRBV4-2; CDR3 length: 16
CDR3 DNA: TGTGCCAGCATGGGACAGAATCAGCCCCAGCATTTT; CDR3 protein: CASMGQNQPQHF; clone size: -; D gene: TRBD1; J gene: TRBJ1-5; V gene: TRBV2; CDR3 length: 12
CDR3 DNA: TGTGCCATCAGTGAGGGGGATGGGGCAGATACGCAGTATTTT; CDR3 protein: CAISEGDGADTQYF; clone size: once; D gene: -; J gene: TRBJ2-3; V gene: TRBV10-3; CDR3 length: 14
CDR3 DNA: TGTGCCTGGATCCACAGGGGCGTCCACGGCTACACCTTC; CDR3 protein: CAWIHRGVHGYTF; clone size: -; D gene: TRBD1; J gene: TRBJ1-2; V gene: TRBV30; CDR3 length: 13
CDR3 DNA: TGCAGTGCTAGTCGTGGGGCCACCCAAGAGACCCAGTACTTC; CDR3 protein: CSASRGATQETQYF; clone size: -; D gene: -; J gene: TRBJ2-5; V gene: TRBV20-1; CDR3 length: 14
CDR3 DNA: TGCGCCAGCAGCCCGTGGGACACCAAAAATTCACCCCTCCACTTT; CDR3 protein: CASSPWDTKNSPLHF; clone size: -; D gene: -; J gene: TRBJ1-6; V gene: TRBV5-1; CDR3 length: 15